This T cell receptor (beta chain) was captured in a study of blood T cell repertoires in COVID-19. Profiled with immunoSEQ multiplex PCR; TCRdb holds only in-frame clones, not every one. The sample holds under 200,000 clones; about four fifths are singletons and the top ten take over 5%. The V gene's germline CDR1 is MGHRA and CDR2 YSYEKL. V was clipped by 4 bases and J by 4 bases; unmatched bases: 5. CDR3 length equals 15 residues. Sequenced input: peripheral blood. This TCR derives from a woman between 40 and 50 years old with COVID-19, enrolled during active disease. The chain combines TRBV4-1 with TRBJ2-3; the match to TRBD2 covers 10 bases. This CDR3 is CASSPGTSASDTQYF. The CDR3 region has the DNA TGCGCCAGCAGCCCCGGGACTAGCGCATCAGATACGCAGTATTTT.